These 22 T cell receptor beta chains share one sample of origin, sequenced in a study of blood T cell repertoires in COVID-19 (dated by TCRdb to about 2020). Libraries were built with the immunoSEQ multiplex PCR assay. Entries here come from immuneACCESS through TCRdb and include only in-frame sequences with V and J called. Some clones fail to appear in such tables; in the studies checked, an unresolved V gene covers under half of the shortfall, and the cause of the remainder is unknown. Here the sample has about 200,000 clones; roughly four fifths occur a single time. Around 6.9% of the sample belongs to the ten largest clones. Sequenced material: peripheral blood. Every receptor here comes from a human donor with acute or convalescent COVID-19. The donor label of this sample is uncertain.

J is TRBJ2-1 and V is TRBV7-3, with 14 positions matching TRBD2. V shed 5 bases and J 4 bases; nucleotides not matched to a gene: 7. The CDR3 is 17 residues long. The germline V gene has CDR1 SGHTA and CDR2 FQGTGA. The CDR3 here is CASSQRTSGRPYNEQFF. The CDR3 bases are TGTGCCAGCAGCCAACGGACTAGCGGGAGGCCTTACAATGAGCAGTTCTTC.

The chain combines TRBV14 with TRBJ2-3, with a weak D call TRBD1 (5 bases). The CDR3 sequence is 17 residues long. Germline lookup yields CDR1 SGHDN and CDR2 FVKESK. Deletions cut 2 bases from V and 2 bases from J, with 17 bases between. CDR3 in DNA: TGTGCCAGCAGCCAATACCGGGCGGCAGGGAACACAGATACGCAGTATTTT. Its protein product is CASSQYRAAGNTDTQYF. Supplemented by reference TRBV14 and TRBJ2-3, the full variable domain reads EAGVTQFPSHSVIEKGQTVTLRCDPISGHDNLYWYRRVMGKEIKFLLHFVKESKQDESGMPNNRFLAERTGGTYSTLKVQPAELEDSGVYFCASSQYRAAGNTDTQYFGPGTRLTVL.

This clone was detected only once. J is TRBJ1-2 and V is TRBV19; no clear D. V gave up 6 bases and J gave up 0 bases, with 8 bases separating them. Per germline, CDR1 LNHDA and CDR2 SQIVND (reference sequence). The CDR3 extends over 13 amino acids. CDR3 in amino acids: CASRQTANYGYTF. Written as DNA, the CDR3 is TGTGCCAGTAGGCAAACAGCTAACTATGGCTACACCTTC.

The V gene is TRBV18, the J gene TRBJ1-1; D is perhaps TRBD1 (5 bases). Germline V CDR1 and CDR2: KGHSH, LQKENI. V lost 2 bases and J lost 6, with 10 bases in between. There are 13 residues in the CDR3. The CDR3 DNA reads TGTGCCAGCTCACCAAGGATAGGGGCTGAAGCTTTCTTT. Translated: CASSPRIGAEAFF.

V gene TRBV4-2 combines with J gene TRBJ1-2; D perhaps matches TRBD1 (5 bases). The CDR3 is made up of 16 amino acids. The germline CDR1 and CDR2 sequences are LGHNA and YNFKEQ. Trimming took off 3 bases at V and 8 bases at J, with 22 bases between the two ends. Here the CDR3 reads CASSQSRPGTTGGYTF. The CDR3 coding sequence is TGTGCCAGCAGCCAGAGCCGACCCGGGACTACTGGGGGCTACACCTTC.

This clone was seen a single time. CDR3 bases: TGTGCCAGCAGCGCGTCATATAGCGGGAGCTCCTACGAGCAGTACTTC. It codes for CASSASYSGSSYEQYF. The chain has TRBV9 and TRBJ2-7, with 9 nucleotides matching TRBD2. Losses at the gene ends were 3 bases for V and 0 bases for J; bases not matched to a gene: 7. This CDR3 has 16 amino acids. Looked up from germline, CDR1 is SGDLS and CDR2 is YYNGEE. The variable domain in full, completed from reference TRBV9 and TRBJ2-7, reads DSGVTQTPKHLITATGQRVTLRCSPRSGDLSVYWYQQSLDQGLQFLIQYYNGEERAKGNILERFSAQQFPDLHSELNLSSLELGDSALYFCASSASYSGSSYEQYFGPGTRLTVT.

This chain uses TRBV30 with TRBJ2-1; 9 bases are shared with TRBD2. The CDR3 covers 16 residues. Germline V lookup: CDR1 GTSNPN, CDR2 SVGIG (reference sequence). Trimming removed 4 bases from V and 6 bases from J; junction bases left unmatched: 13. The CDR3 loop is CAWNPLAGVPPNEQFF. For the CDR3, the DNA is TGTGCCTGGAACCCTTTAGCGGGAGTACCCCCCAATGAGCAGTTCTTC.

The chain joins TRBV9 to TRBJ2-7; TRBD1 agrees at 8 bases. Trimming removed 0 bases from V and 3 bases from J; junction bases left unmatched: 5. The CDR3 is 15 amino acids. In germline, CDR1 is SGDLS, CDR2 YYNGEE. The CDR3 region is CASSVGTGSYYEQYF. The CDR3 DNA is TGTGCCAGCAGCGTAGGGACAGGGTCTTACTACGAGCAGTACTTC.

J is TRBJ2-7 and V is TRBV9, with D possibly TRBD2 on 6 matching bases. CDR1 is SGDLS, CDR2 YYNGEE, per germline. Between the trimmed V and J ends, which lost 3 bases and 2 bases, there was a span of 12 bases. The CDR3 is 14 residues long. CDR3 region: CASSGGLGTYEQYF. CDR3 coding DNA: TGTGCCAGCAGCGGGGGACTTGGAACCTACGAGCAGTACTTC.

The rearrangement uses TRBV6-6 and TRBJ1-4, with D unclear. Germline V CDR1 and CDR2: MNHNY, SVGAGI (reference sequence). Trimming pared 5 bases from V and 4 bases from J, leaving 11 bases between. The CDR3 spans 14 residues. CDR3 sequence: CASSDGRVNEKLFF. CDR3 in DNA: TGTGCCAGCAGTGACGGGAGAGTTAATGAAAAACTGTTTTTT.

This clone was found once. The chain employs TRBV10-3 and TRBJ2-7, with D possibly being TRBD1 (5 bases). This CDR3 has 15 amino acids. The ends were cut back, 4 bases at V and 5 bases at J, with 18 bases in the middle. Germline V gene sequence: CDR1 ENHRY, CDR2 SYGVKD. CDR3 bases: TGTGCCATCAGTGTAGTGGCAGGGCGATATCACGAGCAGTACTTC. Its protein product is CAISVVAGRYHEQYF.

CDR3 nucleotide sequence: TGTGCCAGCAGTTCCCCGAGGGATGAGCAGTTCTTC. This encodes CASSSPRDEQFF. The rearrangement joins TRBV6-5 to TRBJ2-1; possibly TRBD2 for D (5 bases). Germline-derived CDR1 and CDR2 are MNHEY and SVGAGI. The ends were cut back, 4 bases at V and 8 bases at J, with 9 bases in the middle. CDR3 size: 12 residues.

This clone was seen more than once but under ten times. The chain couples TRBV5-1 to TRBJ1-3; a weak D match, TRBD1 (6 bases). This CDR3 comprises 17 residues. V lost 0 bases and J lost 0, with 13 bases in between. The germline V gene encodes CDR1 SGHRS and CDR2 YFSETQ. The CDR3 DNA reads as TGCGCCAGCAGCTTGGCCGGACAGACAAGCTCTGGAAACACCATATATTTT. This sequence encodes CASSLAGQTSSGNTIYF.

The rearrangement joins TRBV7-9 to TRBJ2-7, with 9 bases aligning to TRBD2. Per germline, CDR1 SEHNR and CDR2 FQNEAQ (reference sequence). V lost 0 bases, J lost 4 bases, and 10 bases stayed unmatched. The CDR3 totals 17 residues. CDR3 bases: TGTGCCAGCAGCTTAGCAGGGCGGGAGGGCCTGGGTTACGAGCAGTACTTC. Residues: CASSLAGREGLGYEQYF.

The V and J genes are TRBV19 and TRBJ1-6; TRBD1 agrees at 11 bases. The CDR3 consists of 14 residues. Trimming took 4 bases from V and 12 from J; bases not matched to a gene: 5. The germline V gene has CDR1 LNHDA and CDR2 SQIVND (reference sequence). The CDR3 sequence: CASSNQGQGGPLHF. CDR3 DNA: TGTGCCAGTAGTAATCAGGGACAGGGGGGACCCCTCCACTTT.

This clone was detected only once. The chain uses TRBV4-1 and TRBJ2-5, with 10 nucleotides matching TRBD2. Per germline, CDR1 MGHRA and CDR2 YSYEKL. The CDR3 length is 14 residues. The V gene end was trimmed by 6 bases and the J gene end by 3 bases; junction bases not matched to a gene: 4. As DNA, the CDR3 is TGCGCCAGCAGTCGTGGGACTAGCGAAGAGACCCAGTACTTC. Translation gives CASSRGTSEETQYF.

J is TRBJ2-5 and V is TRBV28, with TRBD2 as a possible D gene (6 bases). The CDR3 runs to 15 residues. The germline V gene encodes CDR1 MDHEN and CDR2 SYDVKM. The V end was cut by 10 bases, the J end by 3 bases, with 21 bases between. CDR3 loop: CATQGAGDFEETQYF. The CDR3 DNA follows: TGTGCCACCCAAGGGGCCGGGGACTTCGAAGAGACCCAGTACTTC. Filled out from reference TRBV28 and TRBJ2-5, the complete variable domain reads DVKVTQSSRYLVKRTGEKVFLECVQDMDHENMFWYRQDPGLGLRLIYFSYDVKMKEKGDIPEGYSVSREKKERFSLILESASTNQTSMYLCATQGAGDFEETQYFGPGTRLLVL.

To note about this clone: At one end, the junction sequence differs from germline, possibly due to a read error. The chain couples TRBV9 to TRBJ2-2; possibly TRBD2 for D (5 bases). Germline CDR1 SGDLS, CDR2 YYNGEE. CDR3 size: 16 residues. CDR3 coding DNA: TGTGCCAGCAGCACTACCCTCGGGGTGAACAGCGGGGAGCTGTTTTTT. This codes for CASSTTLGVNSGELFF.

The chain links TRBV6-5 to TRBJ2-1, with 8 bases identical to TRBD2. CDR3 size: 16 residues. The V gene's germline CDR1 is MNHEY and CDR2 SVGAGI. V lost 4 bases, J lost 4 bases, and 9 bases stayed unmatched. In nucleotides, the CDR3 is TGTGCCAGCAGTTCATACTCGGGACTAGGATACAATGAGCAGTTCTTC. This gives the protein CASSSYSGLGYNEQFF.

This sequence joins TRBV6-5 and TRBJ2-1; D remains ambiguous. The CDR3 has 14 residues. Trimming took 1 base from V and 7 from J, leaving 11 bases between them. The germline V gene has CDR1 MNHEY and CDR2 SVGAGI. The CDR3 is CASSYFSSDNEQFF. In DNA, the CDR3 is TGTGCCAGCAGTTACTTCTCCAGCGATAATGAGCAGTTCTTC.

The sample holds one count of this clone. The chain employs TRBV6-1 and TRBJ1-5, with D perhaps TRBD1 (5 bases). Trimming left V 3 bases short and J 2 bases short, with 14 bases between. The V gene's germline CDR1 is MNHNS and CDR2 SASEGT. The CDR3 is 16 residues long. CDR3 sequence (DNA): TGTGCCAGCAGTGAGGGGCGCAGGGTGGGCAATCAGCCCCAGCATTTT. Its protein is CASSEGRRVGNQPQHF.

The chain links TRBV6-1 to TRBJ2-7; no clear D. Trimming left V 3 bases short and J 2 bases short, with 11 bases between. Germline V gene sequence: CDR1 MNHNS, CDR2 SASEGT. The length of the CDR3 is 14 residues. The CDR3 DNA is TGTGCCAGCAGTGATTCCCTAAGCACCTACGAGCAGTACTTC. Its translation is CASSDSLSTYEQYF.